The sequence of this T cell receptor beta chain was determined in a study of T cell changes during pregnancy in multiple sclerosis. Sequenced by immunoSEQ multiplex PCR; TCRdb stores in-frame clones only, minus some. Of just under 80,000 clones listed, roughly 95% were seen once; the top ten hold about 0.69%. Trimming cost V 0 bases and J 5 bases, with 14 bases left between them. Germline V lookup: CDR1 LGHNA, CDR2 YSLEER. The CDR3 has 16 residues. The sample in question was peripheral blood, obtained in the second trimester of pregnancy. The TCR comes from a female donor in good health, enrolled as a control in a pregnancy study. The J gene is TRBJ1-3, the V gene TRBV4-3; D remains ambiguous. CDR3 loop: CASSQDQRVARNTIYF. DNA of the CDR3: TGCGCCAGCAGCCAAGATCAACGAGTCGCGAGAAACACCATATATTTT.